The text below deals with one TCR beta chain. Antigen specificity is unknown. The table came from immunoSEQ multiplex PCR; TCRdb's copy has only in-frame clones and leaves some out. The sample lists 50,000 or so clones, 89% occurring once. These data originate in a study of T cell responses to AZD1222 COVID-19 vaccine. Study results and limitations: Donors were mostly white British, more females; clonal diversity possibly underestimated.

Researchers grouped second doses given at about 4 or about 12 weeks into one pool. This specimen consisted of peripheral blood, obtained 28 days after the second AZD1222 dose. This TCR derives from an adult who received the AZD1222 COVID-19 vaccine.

The CDR3, as DNA: TGTGCCAGCAGCCAGATCCGGGACCACGACGTGTTCTTC. Encoded protein: CASSQIRDHDVFF. The J gene is TRBJ2-1, the V gene TRBV3-1 (or the pseudogene TRBV3-2); D assignment may be TRBD1 or TRBD2 (5 bases each). The CDR3 has 13 amino acids. The V gene lost 3 bases and the J gene lost 15 bases, with 18 bases spanning the gap. CDR1 is LGHDT, CDR2 YNNKEL, per germline (reference sequence).